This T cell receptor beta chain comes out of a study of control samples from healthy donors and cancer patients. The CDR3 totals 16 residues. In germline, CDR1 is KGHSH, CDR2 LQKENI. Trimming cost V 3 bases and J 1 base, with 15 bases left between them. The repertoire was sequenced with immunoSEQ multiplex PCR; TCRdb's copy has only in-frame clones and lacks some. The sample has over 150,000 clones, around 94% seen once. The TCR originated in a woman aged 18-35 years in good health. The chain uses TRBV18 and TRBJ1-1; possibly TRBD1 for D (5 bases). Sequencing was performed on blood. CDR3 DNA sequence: TGTGCCAGCTCACCCGGGCTTGGGCAGGGGAACACTGAAGCTTTCTTT. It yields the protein CASSPGLGQGNTEAFF. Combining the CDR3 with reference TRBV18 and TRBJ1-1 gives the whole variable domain NAGVMQNPRHLVRRRGQEARLRCSPMKGHSHVYWYRQLPEEGLKFMVYLQKENIIDESGMPKERFSAEFPKEGPSILRIQQVVRGDSAAYFCASSPGLGQGNTEAFFGQGTRLTVV.